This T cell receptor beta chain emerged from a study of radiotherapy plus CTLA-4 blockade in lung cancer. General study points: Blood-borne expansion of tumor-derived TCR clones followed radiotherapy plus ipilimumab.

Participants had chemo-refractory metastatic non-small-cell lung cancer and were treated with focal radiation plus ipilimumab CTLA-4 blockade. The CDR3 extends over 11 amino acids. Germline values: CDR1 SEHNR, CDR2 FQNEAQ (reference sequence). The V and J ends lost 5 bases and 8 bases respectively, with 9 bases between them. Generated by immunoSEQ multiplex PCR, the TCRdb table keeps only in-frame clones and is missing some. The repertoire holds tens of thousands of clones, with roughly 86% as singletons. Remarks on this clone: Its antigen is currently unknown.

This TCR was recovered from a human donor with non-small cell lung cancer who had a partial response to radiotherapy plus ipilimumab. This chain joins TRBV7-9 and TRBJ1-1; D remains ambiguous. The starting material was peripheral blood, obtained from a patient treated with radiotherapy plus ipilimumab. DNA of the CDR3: TGTGCCAGCAGCCCCTCCACAGAAGCTTTCTTT. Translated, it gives CASSPSTEAFF.